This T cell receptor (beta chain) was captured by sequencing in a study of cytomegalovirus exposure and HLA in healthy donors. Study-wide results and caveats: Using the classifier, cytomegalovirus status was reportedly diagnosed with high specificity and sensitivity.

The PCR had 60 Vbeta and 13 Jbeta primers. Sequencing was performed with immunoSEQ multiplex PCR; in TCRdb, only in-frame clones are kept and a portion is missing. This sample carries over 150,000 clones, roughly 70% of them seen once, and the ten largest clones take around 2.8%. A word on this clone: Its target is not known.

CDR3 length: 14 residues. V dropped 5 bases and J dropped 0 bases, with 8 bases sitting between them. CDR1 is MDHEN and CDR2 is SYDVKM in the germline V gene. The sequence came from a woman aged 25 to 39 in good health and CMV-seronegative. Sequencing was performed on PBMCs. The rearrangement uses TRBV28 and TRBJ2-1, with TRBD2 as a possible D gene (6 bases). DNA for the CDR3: TGTGCCAGCAGTGTACTAGCCTCCTACAATGAGCAGTTCTTC. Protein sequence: CASSVLASYNEQFF.